This is a list of T cell receptor beta chains from one sample in a study of cytomegalovirus exposure and HLA in healthy donors. The repertoire was sequenced with immunoSEQ multiplex PCR; TCRdb's copy has only in-frame clones and lacks some. The sample shows 150,000 to 200,000 clones, about three quarters of them seen only once. Material for sequencing was PBMCs. The origin of the receptors is a man in his forties or fifties in good health and CMV-seropositive. Both conserved end residues are part of each CDR3. The D gene is left open where the match is weak. A row's size may be missing; if present it is once, few, many or a size class.

length: 16
size: NA
D: NA
V: TRBV7-9
J: TRBJ1-4
CDR3: CSSSLALGGTGEKLFF
DNA: TGTTCCAGCAGCTTAGCGCTAGGAGGGACGGGCGAAAAACTGTTTTTT

length: 16
size: NA
D: NA
V: TRBV7-2
J: TRBJ2-6
CDR3: CASSPKTGSGANVLTF
DNA: TGTGCCAGCAGCCCAAAGACAGGCTCTGGGGCCAACGTCCTGACTTTC

length: 13
size: NA
D: NA
V: TRBV7-2
J: TRBJ2-4
CDR3: CASTPLAKNIQYF
DNA: TGTGCCAGCACTCCTCTGGCCAAAAACATTCAGTACTTC

length: 14
size: NA
D: NA
V: TRBV5-1
J: TRBJ1-2
CDR3: CASSSLTENYGYTF
DNA: TGCGCCAGCAGCTCCCTAACCGAAAACTATGGCTACACCTTC

length: 15
size: NA
D: NA
V: TRBV6-5
J: TRBJ2-2
CDR3: CASSYEALDTGELFF
DNA: TGTGCCAGCAGTTACGAGGCGTTGGACACCGGGGAGCTGTTTTTT

length: 15
size: NA
D: NA
V: TRBV28
J: TRBJ1-1
CDR3: CASSLSLSTVTEAFF
DNA: TGTGCCAGCAGTTTATCCCTATCTACCGTCACTGAAGCTTTCTTT

length: 15
size: NA
D: NA
V: TRBV9
J: TRBJ1-2
CDR3: CASSVDTGSYYGYTF
DNA: TGTGCCAGCAGCGTAGACACAGGGAGTTACTATGGCTACACCTTC

length: 12
size: NA
D: NA
V: TRBV5-6
J: TRBJ1-1
CDR3: CASLGANTEAFF
DNA: TGTGCCAGCCTCGGAGCGAACACTGAAGCTTTCTTT

length: 15
size: NA
D: NA
V: TRBV19
J: TRBJ2-1
CDR3: CASSIPRSSYNEQFF
DNA: TGTGCCAGTAGTATTCCGCGAAGCTCCTACAATGAGCAGTTCTTC

length: 14
size: NA
D: NA
V: TRBV19
J: TRBJ1-5
CDR3: CASSIAGPNQPQHF
DNA: TGTGCCAGTAGTATAGCAGGGCCTAATCAGCCCCAGCATTTT

length: 16
size: once
D: NA
V: TRBV7-2
J: TRBJ2-1
CDR3: CASSLSLGFSYNEQFF
DNA: TGTGCCAGCAGCTTATCCCTCGGTTTCTCCTACAATGAGCAGTTCTTC

length: 11
size: NA
D: NA
V: TRBV18
J: TRBJ2-1
CDR3: CASSRDNEQFF
DNA: TGTGCCAGCTCGCGGGACAATGAGCAGTTCTTC

length: 13
size: NA
D: NA
V: TRBV28
J: TRBJ1-2
CDR3: CASSSRQFGGYTF
DNA: TGTGCCAGCAGTTCGAGACAATTTGGGGGCTACACCTTC

length: 14
size: few
D: TRBD1
V: TRBV6-5
J: TRBJ2-4
CDR3: CASSPGTEKNIQYF
DNA: TGTGCCAGCAGTCCCGGGACAGAGAAAAACATTCAGTACTTC

length: 14
size: few
D: NA
V: TRBV7-9
J: TRBJ1-1
CDR3: CASSKDTMNTEAFF
DNA: TGTGCCAGCAGCAAAGACACAATGAACACTGAAGCTTTCTTT

length: 15
size: NA
D: NA
V: TRBV15
J: TRBJ1-2
CDR3: CATSRDQGAPYGYTF
DNA: TGTGCCACCAGCAGAGATCAAGGGGCCCCCTATGGCTACACCTTC

length: 14
size: NA
D: NA
V: TRBV19
J: TRBJ1-3
CDR3: CASSMQQARNTIYF
DNA: TGTGCCAGTAGTATGCAACAGGCTCGAAACACCATATATTTT

length: 14
size: once
D: NA
V: TRBV5-4
J: TRBJ1-1
CDR3: CASSLYQEVTEAFF
DNA: TGTGCCAGCAGCTTGTATCAGGAGGTTACTGAAGCTTTCTTT

length: 16
size: NA
D: NA
V: TRBV6-1
J: TRBJ1-5
CDR3: CASSEAGDWGNQPQHF
DNA: TGTGCCAGCAGTGAAGCTGGGGACTGGGGCAATCAGCCCCAGCATTTT

length: 16
size: few
D: TRBD1
V: TRBV4-2
J: TRBJ1-2
CDR3: CASSPSRGEVGYGYTF
DNA: TGTGCCAGCAGCCCATCCAGGGGGGAGGTGGGCTATGGCTACACCTTC

length: 18
size: NA
D: TRBD2
V: TRBV7-8
J: TRBJ2-2
CDR3: CASSIWTSGGLNTGELFF
DNA: TGTGCCAGCAGCATCTGGACTAGCGGGGGACTGAACACCGGGGAGCTGTTTTTT

length: 14
size: NA
D: NA
V: TRBV5-4
J: TRBJ1-1
CDR3: CASSLMTGPYGAFF
DNA: TGTGCCAGCAGCTTAATGACAGGTCCGTACGGAGCTTTCTTT